The clone carrying this T cell receptor (beta chain) appeared many times. The data belong to a study of identical twins. Per germline, CDR1 SGHRS and CDR2 YFSETQ. The CDR3 loop spans 15 amino acids. Trimming pared 2 bases from V and 0 bases from J, leaving 8 bases between. Each CDR3 protein gets one entry after TCRdb re-called the 5' RACE reads with MiXCR. The profile shows 420,000 or so distinct CDR3 sequences, 18% of them singletons. The sequencing sample was made of naive T cells sorted from blood. The sequence came from a man between 45 and 60 years old in good health. This chain links TRBV5-1 with TRBJ2-2, with D uncertain. CDR3 sequence: CASSFSQSNTGELFF. The CDR3 DNA is TGCGCCAGCAGCTTCAGTCAATCGAACACCGGGGAGCTGTTTTTT.